This TCR beta chain was profiled in a study of cytomegalovirus exposure and HLA in healthy donors. Looking at the study overall: HLA-typed donors contributed some 77 million unique TCRs, which were held in an early data release.

It was with 60 Vbeta and 13 Jbeta primers that the PCR ran. Method: immunoSEQ multiplex PCR; TCRdb's copy keeps in-frame clones and lacks some. The sample has 180,000 or so clones; 9.5% are singletons. Sequencing was carried out using PBMCs. This receptor was obtained from a woman aged 25 to 39 in good health and CMV-seropositive.

Written as DNA, the CDR3 is TGTGCCAGCAGGGACCTAGCGGGAGGGCCTCGACAGTTCTTC. It specifies CASRDLAGGPRQFF. The V gene is TRBV2, the J gene TRBJ2-1; 12 nucleotides agree with TRBD2. Trimming removed 6 bases from V and 13 bases from J; junction bases left unmatched: 10. Per germline, CDR1 SNHLY and CDR2 FYNNEI. The CDR3 runs 14 residues.